Each of the 25 T cell receptor beta chains below was sequenced from the same sample in a study of shared clonotypes between healthy human individuals. Profiling relied on immunoSEQ multiplex PCR, and the TCRdb table lists in-frame clones only, not all of them. Of some 900,000 clones in the sample, roughly 72% were seen once. Source material: memory CD4+ T cells sorted from blood. This sample's subset: CD45RA-negative fraction. These receptors originate from a man between 18 and 29 years old in good health.

This chain links TRBV5-1 with TRBJ1-6; 8 bases agree with TRBD1. CDR3 length: 15 amino acids. The trim removed 4 bases at V and 10 bases at J, leaving 10 bases unmatched. CDR1 is SGHRS, CDR2 YFSETQ, per germline. The CDR3 DNA reads TGCGCCAGCAGCCAATTGGACAGGGAAGAATCACCCCTCCACTTT. As protein: CASSQLDREESPLHF.

The gene calls are TRBV5-1 and TRBJ1-3, with D perhaps matching TRBD1 (6 bases). This CDR3 has 16 amino acids. CDR1 SGHRS and CDR2 YFSETQ come from the germline V gene. V lost 4 bases and J 0 bases, leaving 14 bases between the germline ends. DNA for the CDR3: TGCGCCAGCAGCCCGGGGGCTGGGAGCTCTGGAAACACCATATATTTT. As protein: CASSPGAGSSGNTIYF.

The chain combines TRBV7-6 with TRBJ2-1, with 10 bases identical to TRBD2. This CDR3 spans 17 amino acids. Germline values: CDR1 SGHVS, CDR2 FNYEAQ. Losses at the gene ends were 3 bases for V and 5 bases for J; bases not matched to a gene: 10. In nucleotides, the CDR3 is TGTGCCAGCAGCTTGAGATCTAGCGGGAGAAATGACAATGAGCAGTTCTTC. This codes for CASSLRSSGRNDNEQFF.

The CDR3 here is CASSLSVATNEKLFF. The CDR3 region has the DNA TGTGCCAGCTCACTCTCCGTTGCGACTAATGAAAAACTGTTTTTT. J is TRBJ1-4 and V is TRBV18, with unresolved D. The CDR3 is made up of 15 amino acids. The germline CDR1 and CDR2 sequences are KGHSH and LQKENI. Trimming removed 4 bases from V and 2 bases from J, with 11 bases in between. Filled out from reference TRBV18 and TRBJ1-4, the complete variable domain reads NAGVMQNPRHLVRRRGQEARLRCSPMKGHSHVYWYRQLPEEGLKFMVYLQKENIIDESGMPKERFSAEFPKEGPSILRIQQVVRGDSAAYFCASSLSVATNEKLFFGSGTQLSVL.

This clone was seen repeatedly, ten times or more. The chain links TRBV27 to TRBJ2-7; 8 nucleotides align to TRBD2. Germline V CDR1 and CDR2: MNHEY, SMNVEV (reference sequence). This CDR3 spans 15 amino acids. V lost 0 bases, J lost 6 bases, and 7 bases stayed unmatched. The CDR3 DNA reads as TGTGCCAGCAGTTTATCAGGAGCGGGAGTAGGCGAGCAGTACTTC. This codes for CASSLSGAGVGEQYF.

The V gene is TRBV9, the J gene TRBJ1-3; weak D call: TRBD1 (5 bases). CDR3 length: 17 residues. V was cut by 1 base and J by 0 bases, with 14 bases left in between. Looked up from germline, CDR1 is SGDLS and CDR2 is YYNGEE. In DNA, the CDR3 is TGTGCCAGCAGCGTATCGGGGGGAGGCTCCTCTGGAAACACCATATATTTT. It is translated as CASSVSGGGSSGNTIYF.

This chain links TRBV4-1 with TRBJ1-3, with TRBD1 as a possible D gene (5 bases). Germline CDR1 MGHRA, CDR2 YSYEKL. The CDR3 length is 14 residues. V gave up 5 bases and J gave up 3 bases, with 11 bases separating them. The CDR3 here is CASSTRDGGNTIYF. As DNA, the CDR3 is TGCGCCAGCAGCACCCGGGACGGTGGAAACACCATATATTTT.

The chain's CDR3 is CASKMRETQYF. Here the CDR3 DNA reads TGTGCCAGCAAAATGCGCGAGACCCAGTACTTC. J is TRBJ2-5 and V is TRBV28, with D unresolved. Trimming stripped 7 bases from V and 5 bases from J, with 8 bases between. Germline CDR1 is MDHEN and CDR2 is SYDVKM. There are 11 residues in the CDR3.

This clone was recorded only once. The V gene is TRBV30, the J gene TRBJ2-1, with TRBD2 matching 12 bases. Germline lookup yields CDR1 GTSNPN and CDR2 SVGIG (reference sequence). V lost 2 bases and J lost 5; bases outside the gene matches: 4. The CDR3 consists of 15 residues. The chain's CDR3 is CAWSLRLAGDNEQFF. In DNA form, the CDR3 reads TGTGCCTGGAGTCTGCGACTAGCGGGGGACAATGAGCAGTTCTTC.

The chain employs TRBV27 and TRBJ2-1, with D possibly called TRBD1 or TRBD2 (5 bases each). Germline loops: CDR1 MNHEY, CDR2 SMNVEV (reference sequence). Trimming left V 9 bases short and J 9 bases short, with 21 bases between. This CDR3 comprises 14 residues. For the CDR3, the DNA is TGTGCCAGTAGCACAACGTTGGCTGGGGGTGAGCAGTTCTTC. Translation gives CASSTTLAGGEQFF.

The sample holds one count of this clone. The chain links TRBV7-2 to TRBJ2-7, with 7 bases identical to TRBD1. Trimming cost V 0 bases and J 6 bases; bases outside gene matches: 5. From germline, CDR1 is SGHTA and CDR2 FQGNSA. This CDR3 is built from 14 residues. CDR3 in DNA: TGTGCCAGCAGCTTAGCCGGCAGGGGGTCCGAGCAGTACTTC. Amino acid sequence: CASSLAGRGSEQYF.

V gene TRBV15 combines with J gene TRBJ1-2, with 11 bases lining up with TRBD1. The CDR3 spans 16 residues. With V trimmed by 0 bases and J by 6 bases, 6 bases remained unmatched. Per germline, CDR1 LNHNV and CDR2 YYDKDF (reference sequence). The CDR3 coding sequence is TGTGCCACCAGCAGAGATAAGGACAGGGGGCGGGATGGCTACACCTTC. Translation gives CATSRDKDRGRDGYTF.

The chain joins TRBV19 to TRBJ1-5, with a weak D call TRBD1 (5 bases). CDR1 and CDR2 (germline): LNHDA, SQIVND (reference sequence). Trimming cost V 6 bases and J 5 bases, with 11 bases left between them. The CDR3 is 13 residues long. The CDR3 region is CASSDSYDQPQHF. DNA of the CDR3: TGTGCCAGTAGCGACAGCTACGATCAGCCCCAGCATTTT.

The J gene is TRBJ1-2, the V gene TRBV19; D is perhaps TRBD1 (6 bases). The CDR3 is 14 residues long. V was pared by 3 bases and J by 8 bases, with 16 bases between. In germline, CDR1 is LNHDA, CDR2 SQIVND (reference sequence). CDR3 loop: CASSIKVQGNGYTF. The CDR3 DNA follows: TGTGCCAGTAGTATCAAGGTCCAGGGGAACGGCTACACCTTC.

The gene calls are TRBV18 and TRBJ2-5; TRBD1 agrees at 7 bases. Trimming took 6 bases from V and 3 from J; bases not matched to a gene: 13. The germline CDR1 and CDR2 sequences are KGHSH and LQKENI. The CDR3 totals 16 residues. Written as DNA, the CDR3 is TGTGCCAGCTCCACCTTAACCGGGACAGCTAAAGAGACCCAGTACTTC. Its translation: CASSTLTGTAKETQYF.

This clone was picked up a small number of times. Distinct nucleotide sequences in the sample also encode this CDR3. The CDR3 bases are TGTGCCTGGAGTGTACGGGCGGGCTACACCTTC. The encoded protein is CAWSVRAGYTF. V usage is TRBV30 and J usage is TRBJ1-2, with D unresolved. The germline gives CDR1 GTSNPN, CDR2 SVGIG (reference sequence). The V and J ends lost 0 bases and 8 bases respectively, with 7 bases between them. The CDR3 sequence is 11 residues long.

The V gene is TRBV6-1, the J gene TRBJ1-5; 7 positions match TRBD1. The germline V gene has CDR1 MNHNS and CDR2 SASEGT. Trimming cost V 6 bases and J 0 bases; bases outside gene matches: 2. This CDR3 is 14 amino acids long. Here the CDR3 reads CASRTGNSNQPQHF. The CDR3 nucleotides are TGTGCCAGCAGGACAGGGAATAGCAATCAGCCCCAGCATTTT.

V and J are TRBV9 and TRBJ2-2; a possible D gene is TRBD2 (6 bases). V lost 0 bases, J lost 6 bases, and 12 bases lay in between. The CDR3 spans 15 residues. Germline-derived CDR1 and CDR2 are SGDLS and YYNGEE. This chain's CDR3 is CASSVDPGGSGELFF. As DNA, the CDR3 is TGTGCCAGCAGCGTAGATCCAGGAGGGTCCGGGGAGCTGTTTTTT.

The chain carries TRBV5-8 and TRBJ2-1; unclear D gene. V was cut by 0 bases and J by 4 bases, with 8 bases left in between. There are 14 residues in the CDR3. Germline V gene sequence: CDR1 SGHTS, CDR2 YDEGEE. CDR3 loop: CASSLAWDYNEQFF. The CDR3 DNA is TGTGCCAGCAGCTTGGCCTGGGATTACAATGAGCAGTTCTTC.

The chain combines TRBV4-3 with TRBJ1-6, with TRBD1 identical over 9 bases. Trimming took 0 bases from V and 10 from J; bases not matched to a gene: 4. In germline, CDR1 is LGHNA, CDR2 YSLEER. The CDR3 has 15 amino acids. The CDR3 nucleotides are TGCGCCAGCAGCCAAGAACAGGGGGCTGGGTCACCCCTCCACTTT. Its translation: CASSQEQGAGSPLHF.

The chain is built from TRBV2 and TRBJ1-2; D is possibly TRBD1 (6 bases). Trimming pared 6 bases from V and 7 bases from J, leaving 12 bases between. Germline values: CDR1 SNHLY, CDR2 FYNNEI. CDR3 length: 12 amino acids. CDR3 DNA: TGTGCCAGCAGCAGGGGAAGAGTTGGCTACACCTTC. It specifies CASSRGRVGYTF.

This chain uses TRBV11-3 with TRBJ1-1; TRBD1 might be the D (5 bases). The germline CDR1 and CDR2 sequences are SGHNT and YENEEA. V lost 5 bases and J 7 bases, leaving 23 bases between the germline ends. CDR3 size: 16 residues. CDR3 sequence (DNA): TGTGCCAGCAGCCACTCCACGACGGACGGGGGAGGTGAAGCTTTCTTT. Amino acid sequence: CASSHSTTDGGGEAFF.

The chain links TRBV2 to TRBJ1-5; no reliable D call. V was cut by 8 bases and J by 0 bases, with 11 bases left in between. Germline V CDR1 and CDR2: SNHLY, FYNNEI. The CDR3 extends over 14 amino acids. CDR3 loop: CASASTNSNQPQHF. The CDR3 coding sequence is TGTGCCAGCGCTTCGACAAATAGCAATCAGCCCCAGCATTTT.

The chain employs TRBV9 and TRBJ2-5, with a possible D match to TRBD2 (5 bases). The CDR3 has 15 amino acids. V dropped 0 bases and J dropped 4 bases, with 13 bases sitting between them. CDR1 is SGDLS and CDR2 is YYNGEE in the germline V gene. The CDR3 reads CASSVEGNGVETQYF. The CDR3 DNA is TGTGCCAGCAGCGTAGAAGGTAACGGGGTAGAGACCCAGTACTTC. Full variable domain (outside the CDR3, taken from reference TRBV9 and TRBJ2-5): DSGVTQTPKHLITATGQRVTLRCSPRSGDLSVYWYQQSLDQGLQFLIQYYNGEERAKGNILERFSAQQFPDLHSELNLSSLELGDSALYFCASSVEGNGVETQYFGPGTRLLVL.

This clone was detected only a few times. V usage is TRBV6-6 and J usage is TRBJ1-2; the D gene is possibly TRBD1 (6 bases). Trimming removed 2 bases at V and 3 bases at J, with 10 bases between. This CDR3 comprises 14 residues. Germline-derived CDR1 and CDR2 are MNHNY and SVGAGI (reference sequence). The CDR3 DNA sequence: TGTGCCAGCAGTTACGGGAGGGGGGACTATGGCTACACCTTC. Its protein product is CASSYGRGDYGYTF.